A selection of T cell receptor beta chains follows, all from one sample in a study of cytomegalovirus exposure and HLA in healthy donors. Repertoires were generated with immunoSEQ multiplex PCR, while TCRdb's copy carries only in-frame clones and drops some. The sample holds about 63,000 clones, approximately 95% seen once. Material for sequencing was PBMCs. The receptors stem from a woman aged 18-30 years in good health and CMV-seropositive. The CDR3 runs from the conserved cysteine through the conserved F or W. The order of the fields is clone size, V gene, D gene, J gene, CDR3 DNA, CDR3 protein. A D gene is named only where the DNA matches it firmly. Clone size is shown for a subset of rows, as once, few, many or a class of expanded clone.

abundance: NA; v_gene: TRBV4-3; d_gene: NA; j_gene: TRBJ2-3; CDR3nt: TGCGCCAGCAGCCATCAAACAGGGTACGATACGCAGTATTTT; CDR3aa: CASSHQTGYDTQYF
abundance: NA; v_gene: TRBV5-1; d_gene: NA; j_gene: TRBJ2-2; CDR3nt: TGCGCCAGCAGCTTGGCCGCAGGACTGAGAGGGGAGCTGTTTTTT; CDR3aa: CASSLAAGLRGELFF
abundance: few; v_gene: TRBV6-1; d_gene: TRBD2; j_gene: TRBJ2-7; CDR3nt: TGTGCCAGCAGTGAAGCGCTAGCGGGAGCCTACGAGCAGTACTTC; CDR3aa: CASSEALAGAYEQYF
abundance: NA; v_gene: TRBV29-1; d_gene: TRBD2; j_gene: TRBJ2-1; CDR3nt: TGCAGCGTTGAATCTAGAGCGGGGGGCTCCTACAATGAGCAGTTCTTC; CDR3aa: CSVESRAGGSYNEQFF
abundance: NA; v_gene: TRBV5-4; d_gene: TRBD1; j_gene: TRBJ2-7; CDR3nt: TGTGCCAGCAGCCTTACCGGGACAGGTCCCTACGAGCAGTACTTC; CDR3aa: CASSLTGTGPYEQYF
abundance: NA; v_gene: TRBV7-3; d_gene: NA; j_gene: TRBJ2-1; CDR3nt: TGTGCCAGCAGCCAACAGGGAGGGGACGAGCAGTTCTTC; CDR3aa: CASSQQGGDEQFF
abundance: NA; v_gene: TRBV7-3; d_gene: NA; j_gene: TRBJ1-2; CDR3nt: TGTGCCAGTGCCTGCGGTGGCTACACCTTC; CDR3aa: CASACGGYTF
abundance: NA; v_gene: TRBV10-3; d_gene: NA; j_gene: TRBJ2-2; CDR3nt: TGTGCCATCAGTGACCCTCCTAGCGAGAACACCGGGGAGCTGTTTTTT; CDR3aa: CAISDPPSENTGELFF
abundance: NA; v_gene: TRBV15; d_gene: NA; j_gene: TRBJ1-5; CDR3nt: TGTGCCACCCGCGGGAACGACCGCCGCCAGCATTTT; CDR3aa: CATRGNDRRQHF
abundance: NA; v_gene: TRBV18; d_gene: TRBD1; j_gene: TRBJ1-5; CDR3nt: TGTGCCAGCTCACAGGACAGGGCCGGCAATCAGCCCCAGCATTTT; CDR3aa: CASSQDRAGNQPQHF
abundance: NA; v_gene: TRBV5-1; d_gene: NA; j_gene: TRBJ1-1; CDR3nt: TGCGCCAGCAGTGCCTGGGGAGGGGAAAACACTGAAGCTTTCTTT; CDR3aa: CASSAWGGENTEAFF
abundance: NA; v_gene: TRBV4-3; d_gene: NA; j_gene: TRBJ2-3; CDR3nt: TGCGCCAGCAGCCAAGATCTGGCCAGGGGGGTCGCAGATACGCAGTATTTT; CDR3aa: CASSQDLARGVADTQYF
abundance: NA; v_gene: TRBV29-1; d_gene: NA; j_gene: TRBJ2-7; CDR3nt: TGCAGCGTTCGGGACACCGCGTCCTACGAGCAGTACTTC; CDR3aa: CSVRDTASYEQYF
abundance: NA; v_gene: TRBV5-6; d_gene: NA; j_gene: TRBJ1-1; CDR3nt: TGTGCCAGCAGCTTGCAGGTGCTGAACACTGAAGCTTTCTTT; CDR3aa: CASSLQVLNTEAFF
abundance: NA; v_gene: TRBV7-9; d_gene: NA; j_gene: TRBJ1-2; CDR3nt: TGTGCCAGCAGCTTAGGTCCGCAGGGGACTGGCTACACCTTC; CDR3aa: CASSLGPQGTGYTF
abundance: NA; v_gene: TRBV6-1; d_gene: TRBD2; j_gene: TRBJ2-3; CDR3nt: TGTGCCAGCAGTGAAGTCGGGGGGGCCCTCCCAGATACGCAGTATTTT; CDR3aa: CASSEVGGALPDTQYF
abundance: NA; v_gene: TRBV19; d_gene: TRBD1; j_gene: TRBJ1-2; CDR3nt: TGTGCCAGTAGTACTTTTCGGGACAGGGGGCAAGACTATGGCTACACCTTC; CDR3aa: CASSTFRDRGQDYGYTF
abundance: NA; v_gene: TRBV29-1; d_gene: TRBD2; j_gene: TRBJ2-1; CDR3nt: TGCAGCGGCCATTTTAGCGGGGGGGCCAAAAATGAGCAGTTCTTC; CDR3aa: CSGHFSGGAKNEQFF
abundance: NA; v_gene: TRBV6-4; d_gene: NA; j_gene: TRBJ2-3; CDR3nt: TGTGCCAGCAAAGGGGCCAGCACAGATACGCAGTATTTT; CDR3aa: CASKGASTDTQYF
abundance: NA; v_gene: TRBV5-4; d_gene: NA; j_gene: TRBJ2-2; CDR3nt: TGTGCCAGCAGGCGGGACGCCGCGAACACCGGGGAGCTGTTTTTT; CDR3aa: CASRRDAANTGELFF
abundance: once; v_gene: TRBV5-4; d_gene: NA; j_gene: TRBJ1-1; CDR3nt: TGTGCCAGCAGCTTGAACAGGAGGGGCACTGAAGCTTTCTTT; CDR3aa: CASSLNRRGTEAFF
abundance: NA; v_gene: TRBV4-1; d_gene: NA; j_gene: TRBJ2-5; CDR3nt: TGCGCCAGCAGCCAAGAGGAAATCAGGGCGTACCAAGAGACCCAGTACTTC; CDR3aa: CASSQEEIRAYQETQYF
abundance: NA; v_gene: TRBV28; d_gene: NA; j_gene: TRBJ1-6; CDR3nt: TGTGCCAGCAGTCGACTGAGCTCTGCTTATAATTCACCCCTCCACTTT; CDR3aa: CASSRLSSAYNSPLHF
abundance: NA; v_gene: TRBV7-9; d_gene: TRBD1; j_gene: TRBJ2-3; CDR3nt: TGTGCCAGCAGCCAAGACAGGGACCAGGATACGCAGTATTTT; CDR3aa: CASSQDRDQDTQYF
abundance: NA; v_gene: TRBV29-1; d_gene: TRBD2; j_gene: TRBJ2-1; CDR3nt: TGCAGCGTTGGGCAGCGGGAGGGCAATGAGCAGTTCTTC; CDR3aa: CSVGQREGNEQFF
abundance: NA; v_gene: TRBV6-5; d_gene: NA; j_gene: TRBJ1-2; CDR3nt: TGTGCCAGCAGAGACTACGAGTTCTATGGCTACACCTTC; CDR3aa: CASRDYEFYGYTF
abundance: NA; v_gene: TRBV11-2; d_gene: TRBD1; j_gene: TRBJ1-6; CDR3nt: TGTGCCAGCAGCTTAGTACCGACAGGGAGCTCCTATAATTCACCCCTCCACTTT; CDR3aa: CASSLVPTGSSYNSPLHF
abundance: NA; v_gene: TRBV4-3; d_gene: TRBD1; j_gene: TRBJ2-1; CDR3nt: TGCGCCAGCAGCCAATTACAGGGGGGCAATGAGCAGTTCTTC; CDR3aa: CASSQLQGGNEQFF
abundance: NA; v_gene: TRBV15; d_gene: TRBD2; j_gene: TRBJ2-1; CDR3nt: TGTGCCACCCCAAGGCAGGACGGGAGGGCGGGGAGCTTTTTGGACAATGAGCAGTTCTTC; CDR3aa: CATPRQDGRAGSFLDNEQFF
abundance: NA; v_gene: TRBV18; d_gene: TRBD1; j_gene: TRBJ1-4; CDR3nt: TGTGCCAGCTCACCACCGGGACAGTATAATGAAAAACTGTTTTTT; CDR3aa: CASSPPGQYNEKLFF
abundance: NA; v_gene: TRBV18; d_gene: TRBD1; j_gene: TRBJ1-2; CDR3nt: TGTGCCAGCTCACCATCCGGACAGGAGGGGGGCTACACCTTC; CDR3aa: CASSPSGQEGGYTF
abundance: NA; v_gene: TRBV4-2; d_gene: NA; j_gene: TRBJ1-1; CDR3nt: TGTGCCAGCAGCCAAATGAACAGGGTAGCGAACACTGAAGCTTTCTTT; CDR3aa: CASSQMNRVANTEAFF
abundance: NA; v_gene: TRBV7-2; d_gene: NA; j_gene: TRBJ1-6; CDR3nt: TGTGCCAGCAGCTCGGGGAGGGGGGGATCCGATTCACCCCTCCACTTT; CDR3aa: CASSSGRGGSDSPLHF
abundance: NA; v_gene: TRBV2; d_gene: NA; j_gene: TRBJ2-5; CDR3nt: TGTGCCAGCAGCAGGGAAGAGACCCAGTACTTC; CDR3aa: CASSREETQYF
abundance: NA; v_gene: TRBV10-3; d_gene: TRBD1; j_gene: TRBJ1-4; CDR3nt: TGTGCCATCAGTGATTCCGGACAGGCCCAAAAACTGTTTTTT; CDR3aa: CAISDSGQAQKLFF
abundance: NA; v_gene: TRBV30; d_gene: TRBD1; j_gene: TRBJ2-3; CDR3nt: TGTGCCTGGGATTTTACAGGGGGCGCGACGCAGTATTTT; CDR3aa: CAWDFTGGATQYF
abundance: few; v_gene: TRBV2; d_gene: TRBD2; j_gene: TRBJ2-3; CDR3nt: TGTGCCAGCAGTGAAAGGGACTACAGACAGATGCGCACAGATACGCAGTATTTT; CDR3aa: CASSERDYRQMRTDTQYF
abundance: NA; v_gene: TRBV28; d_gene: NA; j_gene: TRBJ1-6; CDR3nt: TGTGCCAGCAGCAAAGCAGCGAATAATTCACCCCTCCACTTT; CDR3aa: CASSKAANNSPLHF
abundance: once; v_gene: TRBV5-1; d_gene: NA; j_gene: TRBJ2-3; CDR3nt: TGCGCCAGCAGCTTGGATCTAGCATCTAGCACAGATACGCAGTATTTT; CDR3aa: CASSLDLASSTDTQYF
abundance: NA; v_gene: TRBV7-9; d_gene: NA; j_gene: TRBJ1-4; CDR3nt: TGTGCCAGCGGCACTACGAATGAAAAACTGTTTTTT; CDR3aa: CASGTTNEKLFF
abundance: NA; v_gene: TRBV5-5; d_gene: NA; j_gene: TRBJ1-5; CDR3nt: TGTGCCAGCAGCTATGGATTGACTAATCAGCCCCAGCATTTT; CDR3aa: CASSYGLTNQPQHF
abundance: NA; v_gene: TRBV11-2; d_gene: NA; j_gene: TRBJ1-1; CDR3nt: TGTGCCAGCAGCTTAGATCAGGCAGGTTGGGCTGAAGCTTTCTTT; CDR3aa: CASSLDQAGWAEAFF
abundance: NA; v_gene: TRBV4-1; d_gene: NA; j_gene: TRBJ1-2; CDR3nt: TGCGCCAGCAGCCAAGTCAAGGGGTCTGAATATGGCTACACCTTC; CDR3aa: CASSQVKGSEYGYTF
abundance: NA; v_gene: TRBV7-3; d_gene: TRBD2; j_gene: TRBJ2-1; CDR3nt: TGTGCCAGCAGCTCCCTGTTGCGGGGGGCGGGCGGCAATGAGCAGTTCTTC; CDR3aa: CASSSLLRGAGGNEQFF
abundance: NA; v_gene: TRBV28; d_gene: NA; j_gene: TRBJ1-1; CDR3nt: TGTGCCAGCAGTGGGGGCAGGGGCCCAGGCATGAACACTGAAGCTTTCTTT; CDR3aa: CASSGGRGPGMNTEAFF
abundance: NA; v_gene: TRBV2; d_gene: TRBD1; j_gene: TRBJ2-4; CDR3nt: TGTGCCAGCAGTTCATATGGAGGACAGGGGAACATTCAGTACTTC; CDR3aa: CASSSYGGQGNIQYF
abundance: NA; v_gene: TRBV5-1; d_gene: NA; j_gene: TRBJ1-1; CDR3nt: TGCGCCAGCAGCTTGGAAACAGGGAACACTGAAGCTTTCTTT; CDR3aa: CASSLETGNTEAFF
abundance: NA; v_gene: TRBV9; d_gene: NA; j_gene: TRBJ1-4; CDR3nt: TGTGCCAGCAGCGTCCGGGACACATTAGGGGAAAAACTGTTTTTT; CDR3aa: CASSVRDTLGEKLFF
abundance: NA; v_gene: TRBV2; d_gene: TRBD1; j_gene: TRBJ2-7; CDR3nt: TGTGCCAGCAGAGCGGGACAGGGAGCCTACGAGCAGTACTTC; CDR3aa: CASRAGQGAYEQYF
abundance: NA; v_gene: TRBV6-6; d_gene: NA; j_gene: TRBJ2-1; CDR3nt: TGTGCCAGCAGTTCGGGGTTATCCTACAATGAGCAGTTCTTC; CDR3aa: CASSSGLSYNEQFF
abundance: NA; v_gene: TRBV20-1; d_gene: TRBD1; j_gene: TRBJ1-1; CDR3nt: TGCACCGGAACAGGGGAACGAGCTTTCTTT; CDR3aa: CTGTGERAFF
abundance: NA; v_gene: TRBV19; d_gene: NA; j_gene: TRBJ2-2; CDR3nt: TGTGCCAGTACCGTTTGGGGAGGTGGGGAGCTGTTTTTT; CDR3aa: CASTVWGGGELFF
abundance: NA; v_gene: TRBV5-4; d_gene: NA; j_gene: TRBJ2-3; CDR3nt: TGTGCCAGCAGCGGACCAAGAGGGTCACAGTATTTT; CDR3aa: CASSGPRGSQYF
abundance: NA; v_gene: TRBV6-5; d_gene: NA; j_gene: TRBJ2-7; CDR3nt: TGTGCCAGCAGGGGGGCGGAGCACTCCTACGAGCAGTACTTC; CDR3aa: CASRGAEHSYEQYF